These 28 T cell receptor beta chains were sequenced from one sample in a study of tissue T cells after allogeneic stem cell transplantation. TCRdb keeps only in-frame clones here, not all; method: immunoSEQ multiplex PCR. Of about 48,000 clones listed, approximately 70% are singletons. The source material was sorted cells pooled from one or two spleens. The receptors were gathered from a pool of C57BL/6 mice in good health.

As regards this clone: Any gene name here is a mouse gene name. The read gets to within 1 residue of the CDR3 end, and the germline J gene fills in the rest. This chain joins TRBV29 and TRBJ2-7; the D gene could be TRBD1 or TRBD2 (5 bases each). CDR1 is MSHET, CDR2 SYDVDS, per germline. The CDR3 has 11 amino acids. The V gene lost 8 bases and the J gene lost 7 bases, with 12 bases spanning the gap. CDR3 bases read: TGTGCTAGCCGTATTGGGGACGAACAGTAC. This translates into CASRIGDEQY. In full, the CDR3 is CASRIGDEQYF.

The count of this clone is one. These gene names are mouse names. The read stops 1 residue short of the end of the CDR3; the missing end is completed from the germline J gene. This sequence joins TRBV13-3 and TRBJ2-5; D gene ambiguous. Per germline, CDR1 NNHDY and CDR2 SYVADS. V dropped 1 base and J dropped 6 bases, with 6 bases sitting between them. The CDR3 is 12 amino acids. CDR3 DNA, as far as it was read: TGTGCCAGCAGTGATAAGAGGGACACCCAGTAC. Residues: CASSDKRDTQY. The full CDR3 sequence reads CASSDKRDTQYF.

About this clone: Here the gene names and germline are mouse. The observed sequence ends 1 residue before the CDR3 terminus, with the missing tail filled in from the germline J gene. The chain uses TRBV15 and TRBJ1-4; D is uncertain. Trimming stripped 5 bases from V and 2 bases from J, with 3 bases between. CDR3 size: 12 residues. CDR1 SGHND and CDR2 FRSKSL come from the germline V gene. The CDR3 reads CASSQSNERLFF. The part of the CDR3 DNA that was read is TGTGCCAGCAGTCAGTCCAACGAAAGATTATTT.

To note about this clone: Gene names and germline match the mouse. The read is 1 residue too short to cover the CDR3 end, so that end is filled in from the germline J gene. This sequence joins TRBV14 and TRBJ2-4; 8 nucleotides align to TRBD2. This CDR3 has 16 amino acids. With V trimmed by 0 bases and J by 0 bases, 3 bases remained unmatched. Looked up from germline, CDR1 is SGHDT and CDR2 is FRDEAV. The CDR3 loop reads CASSFWTGPSQNTLYF. CDR3 DNA, as far as it was read: TGTGCCAGCAGTTTCTGGACTGGGCCTAGTCAAAACACCTTGTAC.

To note about this clone: Germline and genes: mouse. The read finishes 1 residue shy of the CDR3 end, and the germline J gene is used to complete it. V gene TRBV12-2 combines with J gene TRBJ2-7; perhaps D is TRBD1 or TRBD2 (5 bases each). V was shortened by 0 bases and J by 5 bases, with 7 bases between the two germline ends. This CDR3 is 12 amino acids long. CDR1 and CDR2 from the germline V gene are SGHLS and HYDKME. The CDR3 sequence: CASSLTGDEQYF. CDR3 bases read: TGTGCCAGCTCTCTCACGGGGGATGAACAGTAC.

In its sample, this clone was seen once. Gene names denote mouse genes. The read gets to within 1 residue of the CDR3 end, and the germline J gene fills in the rest. V is TRBV15 and J is TRBJ2-3; D is undetermined. The CDR3 has 15 residues. CDR1 is SGHND, CDR2 FRSKSL, per germline. The germline V and J ends were trimmed by 1 base and 0 bases, with 8 bases remaining between them. The CDR3 spells CASSLVRDSAETLYF. CDR3 DNA (partial): TGTGCCAGCAGTTTAGTCAGAGATAGTGCAGAAACGCTGTAT.

To note about this clone: Germline and genes here are mouse. Read coverage stops 1 residue before the CDR3 terminus; the germline J gene supplies the remainder. The rearrangement links TRBV31 to TRBJ1-2; D gene uncertain. The germline V gene has CDR1 GKSSPN and CDR2 SITVG. With 2 bases removed from V and 1 base from J, the gap between germline ends came to 2 bases. CDR3 length: 11 amino acids. The CDR3 is CAWSKNSDYTF. CDR3 DNA, as far as it was read: TGTGCCTGGAGTAAAAACTCCGACTACACC.

With respect to this clone: The genes are named according to mouse. Read data end 1 residue before the CDR3 end; the end is taken from the germline J gene. Other DNA variants within this sample encode the same CDR3. V gene TRBV13-3 combines with J gene TRBJ1-1; D is undetermined. The CDR3 loop spans 11 amino acids. Germline CDR1 reads NNHDY; CDR2 reads SYVADS. V lost 2 bases and J lost 4, with 3 bases in between. CDR3 DNA (partial): TGTGCCAGCAGTGAAGGCACAGAAGTCTTC. Protein product: CASSEGTEVF. The entire CDR3 reads CASSEGTEVFF.

Remarks on this clone: The listed genes are named as in mouse. Read data end 1 residue before the CDR3 end; the end is taken from the germline J gene. V and J are TRBV4 and TRBJ1-5; maybe TRBD1 (6 bases). CDR3 length: 15 amino acids. V gave up 3 bases and J gave up 3 bases, with 12 bases separating them. Looked up from germline, CDR1 is LGHDT and CDR2 is YNNKQL (reference sequence). The chain's CDR3 is CASSYRGGGNQAPLF. The part of the CDR3 DNA that was read is TGTGCCAGCAGCTACAGGGGAGGGGGCAACCAGGCTCCGCTT. Supplemented by reference TRBV4 and TRBJ1-5, the full variable domain reads ETAVFQTPNYHVTQVGNEVSFNCKQTLGHDTMYWYKQDSKKLLKIMFSYNNKQLIVNETVPRRFSPQSSDKAHLNLRIKSVEPEDSAVYLCASSYRGGGNQAPLFGEGTRLSVL.

In the case of this clone: The gene names given are mouse names. With the read ending 1 residue before the CDR3 end, the germline J gene is used to fill in that end. V gene TRBV13-3 combines with J gene TRBJ2-5, with D perhaps being TRBD1 or TRBD2 (5 bases each). The CDR3 is made up of 14 amino acids. Germline-derived CDR1 and CDR2 are NNHDY and SYVADS. Trimming took off 0 bases at V and 6 bases at J, with 11 bases between the two ends. The CDR3 protein is CASSDVQGRDTQYF. Partial CDR3 DNA: TGTGCCAGCAGTGATGTTCAGGGACGGGACACCCAGTAC. The full variable domain, its missing parts supplied by reference TRBV13-3 and TRBJ2-5, is EAAVTQSPRSKVAVTGGKVTLSCHQTNNHDYMYWYRQDTGHGLRLIHYSYVADSTEKGDIPDGYKASRPSQENFSLILELASLSQTAVYFCASSDVQGRDTQYFGPGTRLLVL.

Details on this clone: Genes here carry mouse names. The sequence runs out 1 residue before the end of the CDR3; the remainder is reconstructed from the germline J gene. The chain joins TRBV14 to TRBJ2-1, with 9 bases that match TRBD2. The length of the CDR3 is 13 residues. CDR1 SGHDT and CDR2 FRDEAV come from the germline V gene. With V trimmed by 2 bases and J by 6 bases, 0 bases remained unmatched. The DNA read from the CDR3 is TGTGCCAGCAGTTTTGGGGGGGCTGCTGAGCAGTTC. The encoded protein is CASSFGGAAEQF. The full CDR3 protein reads CASSFGGAAEQFF.

For this clone: Genes and germline are mouse. The read ends 1 residue shy of where the CDR3 ends; the end is completed using the germline J gene. The chain joins TRBV3 to TRBJ1-4; D ambiguous. Germline V gives CDR1 SNHLY, CDR2 FYNGKV (reference sequence). V gave up 1 base and J gave up 8 bases, with 2 bases separating them. The CDR3 has 11 amino acids. CDR3 bases read: TGTGCCAGCAGCTTAGGGGAAAGATTATTT. It encodes CASSLGERLF. The entire CDR3 sequence reads CASSLGERLFF.

Concerning this clone: All gene names here are mouse names. The CDR3 end lies 1 residue beyond the end of the read and is filled in from the germline J gene. The chain joins TRBV4 to TRBJ1-4; 8 bases match TRBD1. The CDR3 covers 14 residues. Germline lookup yields CDR1 LGHDT and CDR2 YNNKQL (reference sequence). V lost 5 bases, J lost 2 bases, and 1 base stayed unmatched. The CDR3 DNA, read in part, is TGTGCCAGCAGCGGGACAGGATCCAACGAAAGATTATTT. It codes for CASSGTGSNERLF. The entire CDR3 protein is CASSGTGSNERLFF. Full variable domain (outside the CDR3, taken from reference TRBV4 and TRBJ1-4): ETAVFQTPNYHVTQVGNEVSFNCKQTLGHDTMYWYKQDSKKLLKIMFSYNNKQLIVNETVPRRFSPQSSDKAHLNLRIKSVEPEDSAVYLCASSGTGSNERLFFGHGTKLSVL.

This clone was counted a few times. Each gene name is a mouse one. The read is 1 residue too short to cover the CDR3 end, so that end is filled in from the germline J gene. The gene calls are TRBV13-2 and TRBJ2-1, with 12 bases lining up with TRBD2. The CDR3 is made up of 16 amino acids. The ends lost 5 bases at V and 1 base at J; junction bases unmatched: 4. The germline V gene has CDR1 NNHNN and CDR2 SYGAGS (reference sequence). CDR3 DNA (partial): TGTGCCAGCGGCACCGACTGGGGGGGCAACTATGCTGAGCAGTTC. Protein product: CASGTDWGGNYAEQF. The full CDR3 protein reads CASGTDWGGNYAEQFF.

Comments on this clone: Each gene name is a mouse one. The read falls 1 residue short of the CDR3 end, and the missing part is taken from the germline J gene. This sequence joins TRBV13-3 and TRBJ2-7; a possible D gene is TRBD2 (6 bases). V shed 4 bases and J shed 3 bases, with 8 bases lying between them. Germline V gene lookup returns CDR1 NNHDY and CDR2 SYVADS. This CDR3 has 12 amino acids. The CDR3 DNA, read in part, is TGTGCCAGCAGTCTGGGGAACTATGAACAGTAC. Amino acid sequence: CASSLGNYEQY. From start to end, the CDR3 is CASSLGNYEQYF.

As for this clone: Gene names are mouse gene names. The DNA ends 1 residue before the CDR3 does, and the rest of the CDR3 is filled in from the germline J gene. V is TRBV17 and J is TRBJ2-2, with 7 bases matching TRBD1. CDR3 size: 14 residues. Trimming removed 6 bases from V and 4 bases from J; junction bases left unmatched: 5. Germline assignment: CDR1 MNHDT and CDR2 YYDKIL. The part of the CDR3 DNA that was read is TGTGCTAGCAGGGTACAGGGGTCCACCGGGCAGCTCTAC. It codes for CASRVQGSTGQLY. The entire CDR3 sequence reads CASRVQGSTGQLYF.

As concerns this clone: Gene names denote mouse genes. The sequenced fragment ends 1 residue before the CDR3 boundary, so the rest is inferred from the germline J gene. V and J are TRBV3 and TRBJ1-4; 7 nucleotides match TRBD1. The CDR3 is 14 residues long. In germline, CDR1 is SNHLY, CDR2 FYNGKV (reference sequence). Trimming at V came to 3 bases and at J to 4 bases, leaving 2 bases not matched to a gene. Here the CDR3 reads CASSFQGDNERLFF. CDR3 DNA (partial): TGTGCCAGCAGCTTCCAGGGGGACAACGAAAGATTATTT. The whole variable domain, filled in from reference TRBV3 and TRBJ1-4, reads GPKVLQIPSHQIIDMGQMVTLNCDPVSNHLYFYWYKQILGQQMEFLVNFYNGKVMEKSKLFKDQFSVERPDGSYFTLKIQPTALEDSAVYFCASSFQGDNERLFFGHGTKLSVL.

A note on this clone: Gene names are mouse gene names. The read ends 1 residue shy of where the CDR3 ends; the end is completed using the germline J gene. Other DNA sequences in this sample translate to the same CDR3. This chain links TRBV16 with TRBJ2-5, with D tentatively TRBD2 (6 bases). The germline CDR1 and CDR2 sequences are SGHSA and FRNQAP. The CDR3 contains 14 residues. With 1 base removed from V and 2 bases from J, the gap between germline ends came to 7 bases. The covered CDR3 bases are TGTGCAAGCAGCTTAGCGGGGGGCCAAGACACCCAGTAC. This encodes CASSLAGGQDTQY. The complete CDR3 sequence is CASSLAGGQDTQYF.

About this clone itself: Gene names denote mouse genes. The read finishes 1 residue shy of the CDR3 end, and the germline J gene is used to complete it. This same CDR3 is encoded by further DNA sequences in the sample. The rearrangement joins TRBV19 to TRBJ1-1; tentatively, D is TRBD1 (5 bases). Trimming stripped 0 bases from V and 2 bases from J, with 8 bases between. CDR3 length: 14 residues. The V gene's germline CDR1 is FNHDT and CDR2 SITEND (reference sequence). CDR3 protein: CASSIAGTNTEVFF. The CDR3 DNA, read in part, is TGTGCCAGCAGTATAGCCGGGACCAACACAGAAGTCTTC.

Of note for this clone: Gene names follow the mouse nomenclature. The missing CDR3 end, 1 residue past where the read stops, is filled in from the germline J gene. The V and J genes are TRBV13-1 and TRBJ1-4; D might be TRBD1 (6 bases). Between the trimmed V and J ends, which lost 2 bases and 2 bases, there was a span of 10 bases. CDR3 length: 15 amino acids. Germline CDR1 is NSHNY and CDR2 is SYGAGN. The CDR3 region is CASSEGDISNERLFF. The sequenced CDR3 bases are TGTGCCAGCAGTGAAGGGGACATCTCCAACGAAAGATTATTT.

As regards this clone: The listed genes are named as in mouse. Read data end 1 residue before the CDR3 end; the end is taken from the germline J gene. This chain connects TRBV2 to TRBJ2-3, with unresolved D. The length of the CDR3 is 15 residues. Per germline, CDR1 LGHNA and CDR2 YSYQKL. V lost 0 bases, J lost 0 bases, and 7 bases lay in between. The DNA read from the CDR3 is TGTGCCAGCAGCCAAGATTGGGCTAGTGCAGAAACGCTGTAT. As protein: CASSQDWASAETLY. The full-length CDR3 reads as CASSQDWASAETLYF.

A word on this clone: Mouse germline and gene names are used. The DNA read from the CDR3 is TGTGCCAGAGACTGGGGGCGGAGCTCCTATGAACAGTAC. It encodes CARDWGRSSYEQY. The full CDR3 protein is CARDWGRSSYEQYF. V gene TRBV13-1 combines with J gene TRBJ2-7, with 9 bases lining up with TRBD2. The read falls 1 residue short of the CDR3 end, and the missing part is taken from the germline J gene. The CDR3 length is 14 residues. Germline CDR1 reads NSHNY; CDR2 reads SYGAGN. Trimming took 8 bases from V and 0 from J; bases not matched to a gene: 6.

Notes on this clone: The genes and germline here are from mouse. The read is 1 residue too short to cover the CDR3 end, so that end is filled in from the germline J gene. The chain has TRBV31 and TRBJ1-1; no clear D. CDR3 length: 12 residues. Deletions cut 0 bases from V and 4 bases from J, with 6 bases between. Per germline, CDR1 GKSSPN and CDR2 SITVG. Here the CDR3 reads CAWSLGSTEVFF. The CDR3 DNA, read in part, is TGTGCCTGGAGTCTGGGATCCACAGAAGTCTTC.

Of note for this clone: The germline and genes are mouse ones. The read terminates 1 residue before the CDR3 end, so the remaining end is supplied by the germline J gene. The chain employs TRBV2 and TRBJ1-6; D is uncertain. TRBJ1-6 is given ORF status, its function remaining uncertain. This CDR3 is built from 15 residues. CDR1 is LGHNA, CDR2 YSYQKL, per germline. With 0 bases removed from V and 2 bases from J, the gap between germline ends came to 5 bases. Here the CDR3 reads CASSQEPAYNSPLYF. The DNA read from the CDR3 is TGTGCCAGCAGCCAAGAGCCAGCCTATAATTCGCCCCTCTAC.

Concerning this clone: Gene names are mouse gene names. The CDR3 is cut off 1 residue early in the read; its end comes from the germline J gene. V usage is TRBV12-2 and J usage is TRBJ2-5; TRBD2 matches 7 bases. V lost 2 bases to trimming and J lost 2 bases; unmatched junction nucleotides: 3. The CDR3 is 14 amino acids. CDR1 and CDR2 from the germline V gene are SGHLS and HYDKME. This chain's CDR3 is CASSPLGVQDTQYF. CDR3 DNA (partial): TGTGCCAGCTCTCCGCTGGGGGTCCAAGACACCCAGTAC.

A remark on this clone: Gene names are mouse gene names. The DNA ends 1 residue before the CDR3 does, and the rest of the CDR3 is filled in from the germline J gene. The chain joins TRBV17 to TRBJ2-2; the match to TRBD1 covers 11 bases. After removal of 4 bases from V and 4 bases from J, the junction contained 11 bases not matched to a gene. The CDR3 has 18 residues. CDR1 is MNHDT and CDR2 is YYDKIL in the germline V gene. The DNA read from the CDR3 is TGTGCTAGCAGTAACCCCGGACAGGGGGCGGGGAGCACCGGGCAGCTCTAC. Residues: CASSNPGQGAGSTGQLY. In full, the CDR3 reads CASSNPGQGAGSTGQLYF.

Details on this clone: Each gene name is a mouse one. The sample holds other DNA sequences that translate to the same CDR3. The CDR3 sequence: CASSLKGGNQAPLF. The part of the CDR3 DNA that was read is TGTGCCAGCAGCTTAAAGGGGGGCAACCAGGCTCCGCTT. The J gene is TRBJ1-5, the V gene TRBV3; D possibly corresponds to TRBD1 (6 bases). The DNA ends 1 residue before the CDR3 does, and the rest of the CDR3 is filled in from the germline J gene. The V and J ends lost 2 bases and 3 bases respectively, with 8 bases between them. Germline CDR1 and CDR2: SNHLY and FYNGKV (reference sequence). This CDR3 has 14 amino acids.

This clone turned up a few times. The genes are named according to mouse. The CDR3 goes on 1 residue after the read ends, and that part is filled in from the germline J gene. The rearrangement uses TRBV16 and TRBJ2-7; perhaps TRBD1 as D (6 bases). The CDR3 has 14 amino acids. V lost 4 bases and J lost 2, with 12 bases in between. CDR1 SGHSA and CDR2 FRNQAP come from the germline V gene. Partial CDR3 DNA: TGTGCAAGCAGCTCGCCGGGACAAACCTATGAACAGTAC. Translated: CASSSPGQTYEQY. The entire CDR3 protein reads CASSSPGQTYEQYF.